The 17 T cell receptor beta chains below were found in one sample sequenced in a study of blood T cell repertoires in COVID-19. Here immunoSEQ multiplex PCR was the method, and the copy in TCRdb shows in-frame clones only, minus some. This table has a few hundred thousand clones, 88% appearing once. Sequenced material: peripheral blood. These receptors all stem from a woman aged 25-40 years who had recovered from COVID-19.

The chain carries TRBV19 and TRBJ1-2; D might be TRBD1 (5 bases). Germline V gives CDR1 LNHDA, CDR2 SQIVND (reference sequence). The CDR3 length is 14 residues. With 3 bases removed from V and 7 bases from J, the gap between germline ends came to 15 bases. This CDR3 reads CASSIGSQGFGYTF. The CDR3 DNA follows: TGTGCCAGTAGTATCGGCAGCCAGGGCTTTGGCTACACCTTC.

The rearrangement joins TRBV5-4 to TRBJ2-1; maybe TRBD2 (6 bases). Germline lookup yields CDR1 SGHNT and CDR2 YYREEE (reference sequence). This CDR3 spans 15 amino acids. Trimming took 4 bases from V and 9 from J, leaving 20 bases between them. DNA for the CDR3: TGTGCCAGCAGCCCCGGGACTGCCTCTTTCCGTGAGCAGTTCTTC. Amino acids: CASSPGTASFREQFF. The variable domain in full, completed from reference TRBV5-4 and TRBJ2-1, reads ETGVTQSPTHLIKTRGQQVTLRCSSQSGHNTVSWYQQALGQGPQFIFQYYREEENGRGNFPPRFSGLQFPNYSSELNVNALELDDSALYLCASSPGTASFREQFFGPGTRLTVL.

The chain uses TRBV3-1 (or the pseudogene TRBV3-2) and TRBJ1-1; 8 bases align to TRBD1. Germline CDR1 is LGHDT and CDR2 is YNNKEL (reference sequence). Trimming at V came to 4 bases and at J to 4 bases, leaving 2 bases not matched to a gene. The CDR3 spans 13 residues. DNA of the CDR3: TGTGCCAGCAGCCGAACAGGGGGCACTGAAGCTTTCTTT. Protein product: CASSRTGGTEAFF.

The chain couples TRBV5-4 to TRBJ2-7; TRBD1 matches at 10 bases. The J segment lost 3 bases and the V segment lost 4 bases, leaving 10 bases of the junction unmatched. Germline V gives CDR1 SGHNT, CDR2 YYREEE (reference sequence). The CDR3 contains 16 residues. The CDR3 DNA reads TGTGCCAGCAGCCTAGACGGGACAGGGGTTGGCTACGAGCAGTACTTC. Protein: CASSLDGTGVGYEQYF. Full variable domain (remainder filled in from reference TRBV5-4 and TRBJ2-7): ETGVTQSPTHLIKTRGQQVTLRCSSQSGHNTVSWYQQALGQGPQFIFQYYREEENGRGNFPPRFSGLQFPNYSSELNVNALELDDSALYLCASSLDGTGVGYEQYFGPGTRLTVT.

The CDR3 loop reads CASSLTTGLYEQYF. CDR3 DNA sequence: TGTGCCAGCAGCTTAACGACAGGGTTGTACGAGCAGTACTTC. The chain carries TRBV7-2 and TRBJ2-7; 7 bases line up with TRBD1. CDR1 and CDR2 (germline): SGHTA, FQGNSA. The CDR3 has 14 amino acids. V dropped 2 bases and J dropped 4; count of bases not matched to a gene: 5.

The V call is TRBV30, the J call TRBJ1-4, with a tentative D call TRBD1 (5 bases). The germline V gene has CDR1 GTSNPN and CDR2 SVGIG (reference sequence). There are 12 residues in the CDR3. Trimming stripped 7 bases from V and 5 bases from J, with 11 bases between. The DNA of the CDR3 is TGTGCCTTGGGGCAGGCGAATGAAAAACTGTTTTTT. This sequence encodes CALGQANEKLFF.

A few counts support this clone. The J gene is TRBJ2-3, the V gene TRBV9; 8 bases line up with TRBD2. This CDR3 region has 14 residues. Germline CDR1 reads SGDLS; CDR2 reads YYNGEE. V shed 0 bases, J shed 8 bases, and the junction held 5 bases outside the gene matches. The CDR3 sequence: CASSVGGGTVTQYF. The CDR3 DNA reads TGTGCCAGCAGCGTAGGCGGGGGGACTGTTACGCAGTATTTT. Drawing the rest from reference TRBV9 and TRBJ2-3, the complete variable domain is DSGVTQTPKHLITATGQRVTLRCSPRSGDLSVYWYQQSLDQGLQFLIQYYNGEERAKGNILERFSAQQFPDLHSELNLSSLELGDSALYFCASSVGGGTVTQYFGPGTRLTVL.

The CDR3 spells CASSLDSGGATDTQYF. The CDR3 DNA is TGTGCCAGCAGCTTAGATAGCGGGGGGGCTACAGATACGCAGTATTTT. This sequence joins TRBV7-9 and TRBJ2-3, with 11 bases fitting TRBD2. The CDR3 sequence is 16 residues long. Germline CDR1 reads SEHNR; CDR2 reads FQNEAQ (reference sequence). Germline trimming cut 1 base from V and 3 bases from J; bases unmatched to any gene: 3.

This CDR3 is CASSPDSQNIQYF. CDR3 DNA sequence: TGTGCCAGCAGTCCGGACAGTCAAAACATTCAGTACTTC. The chain couples TRBV5-4 to TRBJ2-4; the D gene is possibly TRBD1 (6 bases). The germline CDR1 and CDR2 sequences are SGHNT and YYREEE (reference sequence). V shed 5 bases and J shed 5 bases, with 11 bases lying between them. This CDR3 has 13 residues.

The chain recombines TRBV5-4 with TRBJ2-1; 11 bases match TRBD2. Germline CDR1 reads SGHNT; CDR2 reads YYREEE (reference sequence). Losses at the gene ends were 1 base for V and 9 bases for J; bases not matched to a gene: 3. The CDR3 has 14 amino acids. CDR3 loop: CASSLKLAGAEQFF. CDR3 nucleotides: TGTGCCAGCAGCTTGAAACTAGCGGGGGCTGAGCAGTTCTTC.

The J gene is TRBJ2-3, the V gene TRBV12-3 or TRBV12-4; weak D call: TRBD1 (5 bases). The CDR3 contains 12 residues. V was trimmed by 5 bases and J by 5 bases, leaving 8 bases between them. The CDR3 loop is CASSPQGDTQYF. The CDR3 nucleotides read TGTGCCAGCAGTCCCCAGGGAGATACGCAGTATTTT.

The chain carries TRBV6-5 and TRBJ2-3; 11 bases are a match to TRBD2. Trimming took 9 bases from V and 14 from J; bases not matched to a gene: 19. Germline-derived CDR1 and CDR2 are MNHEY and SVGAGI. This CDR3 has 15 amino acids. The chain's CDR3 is CASNLLTSGGPLVYF. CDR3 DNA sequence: TGTGCCAGTAATTTATTAACTAGCGGGGGCCCTCTCGTGTATTTT.

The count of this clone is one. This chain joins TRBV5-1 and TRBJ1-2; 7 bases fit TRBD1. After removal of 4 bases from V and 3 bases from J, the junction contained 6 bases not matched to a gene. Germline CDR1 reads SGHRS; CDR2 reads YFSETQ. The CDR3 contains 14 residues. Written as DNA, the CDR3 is TGCGCCAGCAGCGAAACAGGGGCGGACTATGGCTACACCTTC. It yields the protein CASSETGADYGYTF.

CDR3 in DNA: TGTGCCAGCGGACAGGGCCCAAGCTACGAGCAGTACTTC. Its protein product is CASGQGPSYEQYF. The rearrangement uses TRBV6-5 and TRBJ2-7; 8 bases map to TRBD1. The ends lost 8 bases at V and 3 bases at J; junction bases unmatched: 6. Germline V CDR1 and CDR2: MNHEY, SVGAGI. The CDR3 consists of 13 residues.

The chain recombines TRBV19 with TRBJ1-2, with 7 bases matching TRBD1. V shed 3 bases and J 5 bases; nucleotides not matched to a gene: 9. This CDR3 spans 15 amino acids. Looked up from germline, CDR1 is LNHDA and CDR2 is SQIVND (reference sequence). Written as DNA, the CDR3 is TGTGCCAGTAGTATTAAGGGGGCGCGTGGATATGGCTACACCTTC. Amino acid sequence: CASSIKGARGYGYTF.

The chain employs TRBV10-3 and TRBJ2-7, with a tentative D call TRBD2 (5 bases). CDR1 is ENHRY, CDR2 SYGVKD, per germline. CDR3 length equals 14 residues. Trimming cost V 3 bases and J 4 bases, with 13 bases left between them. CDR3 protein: CAISDTGSDYEQYF. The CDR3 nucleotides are TGTGCCATCAGTGATACGGGGTCTGATTACGAGCAGTACTTC.

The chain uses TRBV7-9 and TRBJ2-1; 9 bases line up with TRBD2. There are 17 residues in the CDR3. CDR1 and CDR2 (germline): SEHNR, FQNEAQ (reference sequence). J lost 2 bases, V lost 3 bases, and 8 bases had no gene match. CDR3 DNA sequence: TGTGCCAGCAGCTTTACCCCCGGCGGGGGGGCCTACAATGAGCAGTTCTTC. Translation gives CASSFTPGGGAYNEQFF.